Each of the 3 T cell receptor beta chains below was sequenced from the same sample in a study of blood T cell repertoires in COVID-19. The assay was immunoSEQ multiplex PCR, and TCRdb's table has in-frame clones only and misses some. The data show 200,000 to 250,000 clones, 86% seen once. The sequenced material came from PBMCs or T cells enriched from blood (not recorded which). The source of these receptors is a woman in her forties or fifties who had recovered from COVID-19.

Many counts were recorded for this clone. The rearrangement joins TRBV3-1 (or the pseudogene TRBV3-2) to TRBJ2-3; tentatively, D is TRBD2 (5 bases). The CDR3 covers 15 residues. The germline V gene encodes CDR1 LGHDT and CDR2 YNNKEL (reference sequence). V was cut by 1 base and J by 3 bases, with 11 bases left in between. This CDR3 is CASSQVGSETDTQYF. The CDR3 nucleotides are TGTGCCAGCAGCCAAGTGGGGAGTGAGACAGATACGCAGTATTTT.

This chain links TRBV28 with TRBJ2-7; 7 positions agree with TRBD1. CDR1 and CDR2 (germline): MDHEN, SYDVKM. This CDR3 contains 14 residues. The junction had 5 bases not matched to a gene; V was cut back by 2 bases and J by 4 bases. The CDR3 sequence is CASSLRQGRYEQYF. CDR3 DNA: TGTGCCAGCAGTTTAAGACAGGGACGTTACGAGCAGTACTTC.

On this clone: This same CDR3 is encoded by further DNA sequences in the sample. The chain links TRBV7-2 to TRBJ2-5; TRBD2 might be the D (6 bases). Germline CDR1 reads SGHTA; CDR2 reads FQGNSA. V was shortened by 1 base and J by 1 base, with 7 bases between the two germline ends. CDR3 length: 14 amino acids. Written as DNA, the CDR3 is TGTGCCAGCAGCTTAGGGCGGGGCCAAGAGACCCAGTACTTC. Protein product: CASSLGRGQETQYF. Combining the CDR3 with reference TRBV7-2 and TRBJ2-5 gives the whole variable domain GAGVSQSPSNKVTEKGKDVELRCDPISGHTALYWYRQSLGQGLEFLIYFQGNSAPDKSGLPSDRFSAERTGGSVSTLTIQRTQQEDSAVYLCASSLGRGQETQYFGPGTRLLVL.